Listed below are T cell receptor beta chains from one sample, sequenced in a study of T cells after yellow fever vaccination. MiXCR was run by TCRdb on the 5' RACE reads, yielding one entry per CDR3 protein. The data contain roughly 520,000 distinct CDR3 sequences, 21% of them singletons. The starting material was PBMCs, obtained approximately 22 days after the first yellow fever vaccination. Receptors originate from a man younger than 35 who received the YFV17D yellow fever vaccine. CDR3s include the opening cysteine and the closing phenylalanine or tryptophan. Fields, in order: clone size, V gene, J gene, D gene, CDR3 DNA, CDR3 protein. The D gene is left open where the match is weak. Where a row states a size, it is once, few, many or the class of an expanded clone; other rows omit it.

abundance: NA; v_gene: TRBV27; j_gene: TRBJ2-1; d_gene: NA; CDR3nt: TGTGCCAGCAGTTTAGCGGAAGCGGACAAGAGGAAGAACTACAATGAGCAGTTCTTC; CDR3aa: CASSLAEADKRKNYNEQFF
abundance: NA; v_gene: TRBV6-2/TRBV6-3; j_gene: TRBJ2-3; d_gene: NA; CDR3nt: TGTGCCAGCAGTTACCCGGGGACCCCGGGGGATACGCAGTATTTT; CDR3aa: CASSYPGTPGDTQYF
abundance: few; v_gene: TRBV20-1; j_gene: TRBJ1-6; d_gene: NA; CDR3nt: TGCAGTGCCAGGCCTCTGGGTGGCCGGAATTCACCCCTCCACTTT; CDR3aa: CSARPLGGRNSPLHF
abundance: NA; v_gene: TRBV6-5; j_gene: TRBJ2-1; d_gene: TRBD2; CDR3nt: TGTGCCAGCAGTTACACTAGCGGGGTCACCAATGAGCAGTTCTTC; CDR3aa: CASSYTSGVTNEQFF
abundance: few; v_gene: TRBV6-2/TRBV6-3; j_gene: TRBJ2-1; d_gene: TRBD1; CDR3nt: TGTGCCAGCAGTGCCCCGGGACAGGACTCGCGATTC; CDR3aa: CASSAPGQDSRF
abundance: few; v_gene: TRBV2; j_gene: TRBJ2-5; d_gene: NA; CDR3nt: TGTGCCAGCACACGGGAGTTACAAGAGACCCAGTACTTC; CDR3aa: CASTRELQETQYF
abundance: NA; v_gene: TRBV7-2; j_gene: TRBJ1-6; d_gene: NA; CDR3nt: TGTGCCAGCAGATACTCGACTTCGAATTCACCCCTCCACTTT; CDR3aa: CASRYSTSNSPLHF
abundance: NA; v_gene: TRBV4-3; j_gene: TRBJ1-5; d_gene: NA; CDR3nt: TGCGCCAGCAGCCTCTTACTCAGCAATCAGCCCCAGCATTTT; CDR3aa: CASSLLLSNQPQHF
abundance: few; v_gene: TRBV9; j_gene: TRBJ2-5; d_gene: TRBD1; CDR3nt: TGTGCCAGCAGTCTGTCAGGGACAGGGCGGCAAGAGACCCAGTACTTC; CDR3aa: CASSLSGTGRQETQYF
abundance: few; v_gene: TRBV5-1; j_gene: TRBJ2-7; d_gene: TRBD1; CDR3nt: TGCGCCAGCAGCCCGCATATAGGACAGGGATCCTACGAGCAGTACTTC; CDR3aa: CASSPHIGQGSYEQYF
abundance: NA; v_gene: TRBV2; j_gene: TRBJ2-1; d_gene: NA; CDR3nt: TGTGCCGGAGGGCAGGGTAATAATGAGCAGTTCTTC; CDR3aa: CAGGQGNNEQFF
abundance: NA; v_gene: TRBV2; j_gene: TRBJ1-2; d_gene: NA; CDR3nt: TGTGCCAGCATACTCGAGGGACCTCATGGCTACACCTTC; CDR3aa: CASILEGPHGYTF
abundance: NA; v_gene: TRBV7-9; j_gene: TRBJ2-7; d_gene: NA; CDR3nt: TGTGCCAGCAGCTTATACACCATCGGGGTCCAGTACGAGCAGTACTTC; CDR3aa: CASSLYTIGVQYEQYF
abundance: NA; v_gene: TRBV5-4; j_gene: TRBJ2-1; d_gene: TRBD1; CDR3nt: TGTGCCAGCAGCCTGACCGGGACAGGGTTCGATGAGCAGTTCTTC; CDR3aa: CASSLTGTGFDEQFF
abundance: NA; v_gene: TRBV13; j_gene: TRBJ1-1; d_gene: NA; CDR3nt: TGTGCCAGCAGCCACAGGTTTGAAGCTCTCTTT; CDR3aa: CASSHRFEALF
abundance: many; v_gene: TRBV6-5; j_gene: TRBJ2-3; d_gene: NA; CDR3nt: TGTGCCAGCAGTTCTCTCTTGGACGGAAATACGCAGTATTTT; CDR3aa: CASSSLLDGNTQYF